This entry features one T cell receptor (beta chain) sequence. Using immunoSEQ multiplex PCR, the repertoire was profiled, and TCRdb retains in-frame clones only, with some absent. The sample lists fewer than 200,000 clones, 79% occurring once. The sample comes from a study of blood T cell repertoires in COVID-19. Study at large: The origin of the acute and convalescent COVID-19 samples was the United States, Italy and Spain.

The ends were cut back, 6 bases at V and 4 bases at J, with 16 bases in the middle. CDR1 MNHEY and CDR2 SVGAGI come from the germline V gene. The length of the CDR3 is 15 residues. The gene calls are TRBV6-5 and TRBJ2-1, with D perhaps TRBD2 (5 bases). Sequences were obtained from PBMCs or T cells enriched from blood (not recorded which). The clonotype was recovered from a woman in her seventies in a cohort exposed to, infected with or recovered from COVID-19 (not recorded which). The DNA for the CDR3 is TGTGCCAGCAGCCGAGGGAGTTCGGGGTACAATGAGCAGTTCTTC. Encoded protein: CASSRGSSGYNEQFF.